This entry is about one TCR beta chain. Its antigen is as yet unknown. Assay: immunoSEQ multiplex PCR; the TCRdb copy retains only in-frame clones and omits some. The sample carries about 160,000 clones, around 89% recorded once. The sample originates from a study of T cell responses to AZD1222 COVID-19 vaccine. Study-wide findings and caveats: Baseline antibody screening turned up just six or seven seropositive AZD1222 recipients. Clonal diversity was possibly underestimated, and the donors were mostly white British, with more females. Reports indicate that nearly half of spike-specific TCRs are directed at unmutated variant regions.

The sequence was collected from an adult who received the AZD1222 COVID-19 vaccine. This sample comprised peripheral blood, obtained 28 days after the second AZD1222 dose.

The CDR3, as DNA: TGCGCCAGCAGCTTACAGGGGCCTGGGGAGACCCAGTACTTC. Protein: CASSLQGPGETQYF. The chain joins TRBV5-1 to TRBJ2-5; 7 nucleotides agree with TRBD1. Germline V lookup: CDR1 SGHRS, CDR2 YFSETQ. This CDR3 is built from 14 residues. V shed 2 bases and J 5 bases; nucleotides not matched to a gene: 6.